The 24 T cell receptor beta chains listed next were all sequenced from one sample in a study of regulatory T cells in long-lasting Graves disease. Regarding time point: persistent/refractory GD, antithyroid drugs over 5 years with positive TRAb. Extracted RNA from PBMCs served as the source of the TCR library. Assembly of TCR beta libraries relied on iRepertoire HTBI primers together with Arm-PCR of CDR3 regions. TCRdb used MiXCR to reprocess the multiplex PCR reads, holding one entry per CDR3 protein. Among a few hundred thousand distinct CDR3 sequences listed, roughly a quarter were seen once. The material was peripheral blood mononuclear cells (PBMCs), obtained when the disease was refractory, from a patient treated with antithyroid drugs. These receptor sequences come from a female donor with Graves disease.

The sample holds many counts of this clonotype. This sequence joins TRBV2 and TRBJ1-3; a weak D match, TRBD1 (6 bases). Per the germline V gene, CDR1 is SNHLY and CDR2 is FYNNEI. This CDR3 comprises 14 residues. The V gene lost 8 bases and the J gene lost 4 bases, with 15 bases spanning the gap. CDR3 loop: CASWGQTSGNTIYF. The CDR3 bases are TGTGCCAGCTGGGGGCAAACATCAGGAAACACCATATATTTT.

This clonotype has just a few counts. V gene TRBV6-1 combines with J gene TRBJ2-2, with 11 nucleotides matching TRBD1. V lost 8 bases to trimming and J lost 4 bases; unmatched junction nucleotides: 6. In germline, CDR1 is MNHNS, CDR2 SASEGT. The CDR3 totals 15 residues. CDR3 protein: CASGQGARSTGELFF. The CDR3 DNA reads as TGTGCCAGCGGACAGGGGGCAAGAAGCACCGGGGAGCTGTTTTTT.

The chain has TRBV19 and TRBJ1-1, with D unresolved. Trimming stripped 0 bases from V and 8 bases from J, with 19 bases between. CDR1 is LNHDA and CDR2 is SQIVND in the germline V gene (reference sequence). The CDR3 is 16 residues long. CDR3 bases: TGTGCCAGTAGTATAGATCAATCCCGGCCAGGAGGGGAAGCTTTCTTT. Its translation: CASSIDQSRPGGEAFF.

V gene TRBV29-1 combines with J gene TRBJ1-3; D not resolved. The germline V and J ends were trimmed by 2 bases and 4 bases, with 3 bases remaining between them. CDR1 is SQVTM and CDR2 is ANQGSEA in the germline V gene. The CDR3 is made up of 11 amino acids. CDR3 coding DNA: TGCAGCGTTGAAATGGGAAACACCATATATTTT. Amino acid sequence: CSVEMGNTIYF.

This chain uses TRBV18 with TRBJ1-1; TRBD1 agrees at 7 bases. The CDR3 is 16 residues long. J lost 0 bases, V lost 1 base, and 5 bases had no gene match. From germline, CDR1 is KGHSH and CDR2 LQKENI. In nucleotides, the CDR3 is TGTGCCAGCTCACCACAACAGGGGAGGGTGAACACTGAAGCTTTCTTT. It is translated as CASSPQQGRVNTEAFF.

This clonotype showed up many times. The rearrangement links TRBV2 to TRBJ2-7, with 12 bases fitting TRBD2. CDR3 length: 15 amino acids. J lost 3 bases, V lost 6 bases, and 6 bases had no gene match. Germline CDR1 is SNHLY and CDR2 is FYNNEI. CDR3 loop: CASSPVTSGSYEQYF. The CDR3 region has the DNA TGTGCCAGCAGCCCCGTGACTAGCGGGAGCTACGAGCAGTACTTC.

This clonotype was found a few times. The V and J genes are TRBV24-1 and TRBJ1-1, with no clear D. Germline V gene data show CDR1 as KGHDR and CDR2 as SFDVKD. The V end lost 4 bases, the J end lost 0 bases, and 26 bases lay between the germline ends. The CDR3 is made up of 20 amino acids. CDR3 loop: CATSDNPGTGGPIMNTEAFF. The CDR3 DNA reads TGTGCCACCAGTGACAACCCGGGCACTGGAGGGCCGATTATGAACACTGAAGCTTTCTTT.

This clonotype appeared a few times. The genes are TRBV4-1 and TRBJ2-7; 9 nucleotides agree with TRBD2. Unmatched junction bases numbered 8, after V lost 4 bases and J lost 4 bases. The CDR3 loop spans 15 amino acids. Germline CDR1 is MGHRA and CDR2 is YSYEKL. The CDR3 spells CASSLIAGEEYEQYF. CDR3 coding DNA: TGCGCCAGCAGCCTTATAGCGGGAGAAGAATACGAGCAGTACTTC.

This clonotype was counted at least ten times. The rearrangement joins TRBV6-1 to TRBJ2-5; 10 nucleotides agree with TRBD1. This CDR3 is built from 17 residues. Losses at the gene ends were 1 base for V and 2 bases for J; bases not matched to a gene: 7. Germline CDR1 reads MNHNS; CDR2 reads SASEGT. The CDR3 reads CASSEDAWTGGQETQYF. The CDR3 DNA reads TGTGCCAGCAGTGAAGATGCCTGGACAGGGGGGCAAGAGACCCAGTACTTC.

This clonotype was detected a few times. CDR3 sequence: CASSGTGPGELFF. CDR3 nucleotides: TGTGCCAGCTCAGGTACAGGCCCCGGGGAGCTGTTTTTT. The rearrangement joins TRBV18 to TRBJ2-2; weak D call: TRBD1 (5 bases). The V gene lost 5 bases and the J gene lost 6 bases, with 10 bases spanning the gap. CDR1 and CDR2 (germline): KGHSH, LQKENI. The CDR3 length is 13 residues.

The V gene is TRBV29-1, the J gene TRBJ1-1, with unresolved D. The CDR3 is made up of 14 amino acids. Germline V gene lookup returns CDR1 SQVTM and CDR2 ANQGSEA. The V end was cut by 4 bases, the J end by 6 bases, with 18 bases between. The CDR3 spells CSVVLGLSISEAFF. The CDR3 bases are TGCAGCGTTGTATTAGGGCTGTCTATTTCTGAAGCTTTCTTT.

This clonotype was found a few times. A junction end diverges from the germline sequence, so it may reflect a read error. The chain is built from TRBV5-1 and TRBJ2-7; D might be TRBD2 (6 bases). The CDR3 runs to 13 residues. CDR1 SGHRS and CDR2 YFSETQ come from the germline V gene. The CDR3 DNA reads TGTGCCAGCAGCTTGGGGAGGATGGACGAGCAGTACTTC. Amino acids: CASSLGRMDEQYF.

The V call is TRBV29-1, the J call TRBJ2-7; D is uncertain. The germline V gene encodes CDR1 SQVTM and CDR2 ANQGSEA. The V and J ends lost 7 bases and 0 bases respectively, with 10 bases between them. This CDR3 has 12 amino acids. CDR3 sequence (DNA): TGCAGCGCCGAGATTAACTCCTACGAGCAGTACTTC. It encodes CSAEINSYEQYF.

This clonotype was recorded at least ten times. The CDR3 nucleotides read TGTGCCACCAGGACAGGGTCCGGGGAGCTGTTTTTT. Translating gives CATRTGSGELFF. The rearrangement joins TRBV24-1 to TRBJ2-2, with 7 bases lining up with TRBD1. V was clipped by 7 bases and J by 6 bases; unmatched bases: 1. The CDR3 consists of 12 residues. Germline V CDR1 and CDR2: KGHDR, SFDVKD.

This clonotype turned up a few times. The chain combines TRBV7-9 with TRBJ2-7, with D perhaps matching TRBD2 (7 bases). Trimming cost V 1 base and J 2 bases, with 15 bases left between them. This CDR3 is 16 amino acids long. The germline gives CDR1 SEHNR, CDR2 FQNEAQ (reference sequence). The CDR3 nucleotides are TGTGCCAGCAGCTTAGGGGGGGGCAGGACAACCTACGAGCAGTACTTC. This translates into CASSLGGGRTTYEQYF.

In this sample, this clonotype turned up many times. The chain carries TRBV7-9 and TRBJ2-7; tentative D call: TRBD1 (6 bases). The germline V gene has CDR1 SEHNR and CDR2 FQNEAQ (reference sequence). V was pared by 5 bases and J by 2 bases, with 13 bases between. This CDR3 has 14 residues. The DNA of the CDR3 is TGTGCCAGCAGCCAATGGACAGAAACCTACGAGCAGTACTTC. As protein: CASSQWTETYEQYF.

There are a few counts of this clonotype. As DNA, the CDR3 is TGTGCCAGCAGCCAAGATTGGAAAGGGGACTATGGCTACACCTTC. Translated: CASSQDWKGDYGYTF. V is TRBV4-2 and J is TRBJ1-2, with D maybe TRBD1 (5 bases). V gave up 0 bases and J gave up 3 bases, with 11 bases separating them. This CDR3 contains 15 residues. Germline CDR1 is LGHNA and CDR2 is YNFKEQ.

This clonotype occurred a few times. The rearrangement links TRBV30 to TRBJ2-3, with 8 bases lining up with TRBD2. There are 13 residues in the CDR3. Unmatched junction bases numbered 8, after V lost 5 bases and J lost 7 bases. Germline V gene data show CDR1 as GTSNPN and CDR2 as SVGIG (reference sequence). CDR3 sequence reads: CAWWREEENTQYF. CDR3 in DNA: TGTGCCTGGTGGCGGGAGGAGGAAAATACGCAGTATTTT.

J is TRBJ2-7 and V is TRBV20-1; perhaps TRBD1 as D (6 bases). CDR3 length equals 11 residues. The germline gives CDR1 DFQATT, CDR2 SNEGSKA (reference sequence). V lost 5 bases and J 3 bases, leaving 8 bases between the germline ends. CDR3 nucleotides: TGCAGTGCTGGACAGAACTACGAGCAGTACTTC. It specifies CSAGQNYEQYF.

The chain has TRBV28 and TRBJ2-7; no clear D. V lost 1 base and J lost 7, with 14 bases in between. Germline V gives CDR1 MDHEN, CDR2 SYDVKM. The length of the CDR3 is 14 residues. The CDR3 nucleotides are TGTGCCAGCAGTTTATCTCGTAGGGCTGGAGAGCAGTACTTC. As protein: CASSLSRRAGEQYF.

This clonotype came up many times. The chain has TRBV28 and TRBJ2-7, with D unclear. The CDR3 totals 14 residues. Looked up from germline, CDR1 is MDHEN and CDR2 is SYDVKM. V gave up 1 base and J gave up 2 bases, with 9 bases separating them. The CDR3 DNA is TGTGCCAGCAGTTTATTACAGCCGCCCTACGAGCAGTACTTC. This codes for CASSLLQPPYEQYF.

The chain is built from TRBV5-1 and TRBJ2-2, with D perhaps matching TRBD1 (5 bases). The V end lost 5 bases, the J end lost 1 base, and 12 bases lay between the germline ends. The CDR3 loop spans 15 amino acids. Germline V gene lookup returns CDR1 SGHRS and CDR2 YFSETQ. The CDR3 DNA reads TGCGCCAGCAGAATTGGGCAGGGGAACACCGGGGAGCTGTTTTTT. Its protein is CASRIGQGNTGELFF.

The chain joins TRBV30 to TRBJ2-7; tentatively, D is TRBD1 (5 bases). Germline-derived CDR1 and CDR2 are GTSNPN and SVGIG (reference sequence). This CDR3 spans 13 amino acids. V dropped 5 bases and J dropped 2 bases, with 13 bases sitting between them. CDR3 DNA: TGTGCCTGGGAGAAGGCAGGGCCCTACGAGCAGTACTTC. The encoded protein is CAWEKAGPYEQYF. Supplemented by reference TRBV30 and TRBJ2-7, the full variable domain reads SQTIHQWPATLVQPVGSPLSLECTVEGTSNPNLYWYRQAAGRGLQLLFYSVGIGQISSEVPQNLSASRPQDRQFILSSKKLLLSDSGFYLCAWEKAGPYEQYFGPGTRLTVT.

This clonotype has more than one count but fewer than ten. The V gene is TRBV6-1, the J gene TRBJ2-7, with D perhaps TRBD2 (6 bases). CDR1 is MNHNS and CDR2 is SASEGT in the germline V gene. This CDR3 contains 16 residues. Trimming cost V 6 bases and J 0 bases, with 18 bases left between them. CDR3 nucleotides: TGTGCCAGCAGCCGCAGTAGGGTAGCGGACTCCTACGAGCAGTACTTC. The encoded protein is CASSRSRVADSYEQYF.